This T cell receptor (beta chain) came from a study of CD8 T cells in Susac syndrome. The CDR3 consists of 13 residues. Germline V gives CDR1 MGHDK, CDR2 SYGVNS. V was pared by 11 bases and J by 3 bases, with 16 bases between. The T cells that were sequenced for TCR beta were CD8+ and CD4+ cells from blood. TEMRA cells were FACS-enriched and CD8+ and CD4+ T cells negatively isolated. Study-wide results and caveats: Acknowledgment was made by the study that its TCR sequencing and HLA analysis involved a relatively small number of individuals.

The RNA input was 0.5 to 1 ug, and it was reverse transcribed with random hexamers. Multiplex PCR with immunoSEQ amplified the TCR beta CDR3 across 54 Vbeta and 13 Jbeta. Using its own MiXCR run on the immunoSEQ multiplex PCR reads, TCRdb lists one record per CDR3 protein. The top ten hold around 0.075% of the sample, which has 150,000 to 200,000 distinct CDR3 sequences, roughly 94% seen once. This clonotype was detected once. The target antigen is unknown. This sequence joins TRBV25-1 and TRBJ1-2; D might be TRBD1 (5 bases). The source material was CD4+ T cells from PBMCs. This receptor was identified in a human donor in good health. The CDR3 reads CAVRQAGDYGYTF. DNA of the CDR3: TGTGCCGTGAGGCAGGCGGGGGACTATGGCTACACCTTC.